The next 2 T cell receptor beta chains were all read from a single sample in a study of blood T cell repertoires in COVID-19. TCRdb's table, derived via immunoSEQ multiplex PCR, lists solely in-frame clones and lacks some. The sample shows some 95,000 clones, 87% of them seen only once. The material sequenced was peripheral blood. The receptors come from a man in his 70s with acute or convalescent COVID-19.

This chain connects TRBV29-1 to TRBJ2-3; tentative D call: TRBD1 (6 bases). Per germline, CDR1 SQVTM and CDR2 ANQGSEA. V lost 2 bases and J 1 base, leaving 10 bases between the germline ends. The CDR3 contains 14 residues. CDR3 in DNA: TGCAGCGTTGAATCTTCAGGGGGCACAGATACGCAGTATTTT. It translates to CSVESSGGTDTQYF.

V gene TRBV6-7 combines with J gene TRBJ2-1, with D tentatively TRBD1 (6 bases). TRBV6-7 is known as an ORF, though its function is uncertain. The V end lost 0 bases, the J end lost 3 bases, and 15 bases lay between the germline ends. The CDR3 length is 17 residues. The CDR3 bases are TGTGCCAGCAGTTACTCGAAGGTATGGGGGCACTACAATGAGCAGTTCTTC. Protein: CASSYSKVWGHYNEQFF.